The rows below give T cell receptor beta chains drawn from one sample of a study of shared clonotypes between healthy human individuals. Sequencing was performed with immunoSEQ multiplex PCR; in TCRdb, only in-frame clones are kept and a portion is missing. The sample has about 1 million clones, about three quarters seen once. Sequencing used memory CD4+ T cells sorted from blood. All receptors come from a man aged 18-30 years in good health. CDR3s include the opening cysteine and the closing phenylalanine or tryptophan. A D gene is named only where the DNA matches it firmly. Clone size is given for some rows only: seen once, a few or many times, or a class if the clone is expanded.

CDR3nt,CDR3aa,v_gene,j_gene,d_gene,abundance
TGTGCCAGCAGCTGGAAAACCGGGACTAGCCTCAATGAGCAGTTCTTC,CASSWKTGTSLNEQFF,TRBV5-4,TRBJ2-1,TRBD2,NA
TGTGCCAGTACTGCCGAAACTAACTATGGCTACACCTTC,CASTAETNYGYTF,TRBV2,TRBJ1-2,NA,NA
TGTGCCATCAGTGAGTGGACAGGCTCTGGGGCCAACGTCCTGACTTTC,CAISEWTGSGANVLTF,TRBV10-3,TRBJ2-6,TRBD1,NA
TGTGCCAGCAGCTTAAGTCAGGGGAACACCGGGGAGCTGTTTTTT,CASSLSQGNTGELFF,TRBV5-4,TRBJ2-2,NA,NA
TGTGCCAGCAGCTTGGGCTCTGGGGGGGATGAGCAGTTCTTC,CASSLGSGGDEQFF,TRBV5-4,TRBJ2-1,TRBD2,NA
TGTGCCAGCAGCCTAAACTTACAGGATACGCAGTATTTT,CASSLNLQDTQYF,TRBV7-2,TRBJ2-3,NA,NA
TGTGCCAGCAATAATAACGGACAAGAGACCCAGTACTTC,CASNNNGQETQYF,TRBV7-9,TRBJ2-5,NA,NA
TGTGCCATTCCGACATCTAGGGCAGATACGCAGTATTTT,CAIPTSRADTQYF,TRBV5-4,TRBJ2-3,NA,NA
TGTGCCAGCAGCCTTTTTACACAGGGAGCTAACTATGGCTACACCTTC,CASSLFTQGANYGYTF,TRBV7-2,TRBJ1-2,NA,NA
TGTGCCAGCAGTGAAGTTCTCAGGGGGCTCAATGAGCAGTTCTTC,CASSEVLRGLNEQFF,TRBV2,TRBJ2-1,TRBD1,NA
TGTGCCAGCAGCTTGGACAGGGACAATGAGCAGTTCTTC,CASSLDRDNEQFF,TRBV2,TRBJ2-1,TRBD1,NA
TGTGCCAGCAGCCCCAGGAGCGGCGACCAAGAGACCCAGTACTTC,CASSPRSGDQETQYF,TRBV9,TRBJ2-5,NA,NA
TGTGCCAGCAGTGCCACTAGCAGGAGCTCCTACGAGCAGTACTTC,CASSATSRSSYEQYF,TRBV27,TRBJ2-7,NA,NA
TGTGCCAGCTCACCATTAGGGTACACTGAAGCTTTCTTT,CASSPLGYTEAFF,TRBV18,TRBJ1-1,NA,once
TGTGCCAGCAGTTTGGACAGGGGGCTATACAATGAGCAGTTCTTC,CASSLDRGLYNEQFF,TRBV6-5,TRBJ2-1,TRBD1,NA
TGTGCCAGCAGCTCTCTTGGACAGAACTATGGCTACACCTTC,CASSSLGQNYGYTF,TRBV5-6,TRBJ1-2,NA,few
TGTGCCAGTAGGAAGACAGGGATCAATCAGCCCCAGCATTTT,CASRKTGINQPQHF,TRBV19,TRBJ1-5,TRBD1,NA
TGTGCCAGCTCACTAGAGAGCACTGAAGCTTTCTTT,CASSLESTEAFF,TRBV18,TRBJ1-1,NA,NA
TGCAGCGTGGGTCGGGACAGGGGAGAGACCCAGTACTTC,CSVGRDRGETQYF,TRBV29-1,TRBJ2-5,TRBD1,few
TGCGCCAGCAGCTTGGTACAGGGTCCCACCTTTCGGAACTATGGCTACACCTTC,CASSLVQGPTFRNYGYTF,TRBV5-1,TRBJ1-2,NA,NA
TGTGCCAGTAGTACTCAGGCCCCGGCCCTGTTTTTT,CASSTQAPALFF,TRBV19,TRBJ1-4,NA,NA
TGTGCCAGCAGCCCATCCAATGGACCTGGGAATGAGCAGTTCTTC,CASSPSNGPGNEQFF,TRBV11-2,TRBJ2-1,NA,NA
TGTGCCTGGAGTGTAGGGTATACCGCAACTAATGAAAAACTGTTTTTT,CAWSVGYTATNEKLFF,TRBV30,TRBJ1-4,NA,NA
TGTGCCAGCTCACCCAGATACGGGGACCACCGTTCTGAGACCCAGTACTTC,CASSPRYGDHRSETQYF,TRBV18,TRBJ2-5,NA,NA
TGCGCCAGCAGCTTGGATCCGGGGAGCACTGAAGCTTTCTTT,CASSLDPGSTEAFF,TRBV5-1,TRBJ1-1,NA,NA
TGTGCCAGCTCACCAGAAGGCGGACCTAGCAATCAGCCCCAGCATTTT,CASSPEGGPSNQPQHF,TRBV18,TRBJ1-5,NA,NA
TGTGCCAGCTCACCACAGGGGACCGCTGGAAACACCATATATTTT,CASSPQGTAGNTIYF,TRBV18,TRBJ1-3,NA,NA
TGCAGCTCCCGGGGAGGGGGCGTGGAGACCCAGTACTTC,CSSRGGGVETQYF,TRBV29-1,TRBJ2-5,NA,NA
TGTGCCAGCTCACCACCTAGCGGGGCACCAGATACGCAGTATTTT,CASSPPSGAPDTQYF,TRBV18,TRBJ2-3,TRBD2,NA
TGCGCCAGCAGAGCTACAGGGGACACCGGGGAGACCCAGTACTTC,CASRATGDTGETQYF,TRBV5-1,TRBJ2-5,TRBD1,NA
TGCGCCAGCAGCCAAGGTTGGGGTAGCAATCAGCCCCAGCATTTT,CASSQGWGSNQPQHF,TRBV4-3,TRBJ1-5,NA,NA
TGCGCCAGCACCCTTCAGGGACAGCCTTATGAGACCCAGTACTTC,CASTLQGQPYETQYF,TRBV5-1,TRBJ2-5,TRBD1,NA
TGTGCCAGCAGCGGGACTAGGACCGCAGGGACCCAGTACTTC,CASSGTRTAGTQYF,TRBV14,TRBJ2-5,TRBD2,NA
TGTGCCAGCAGCTTAGGATTGGGTGAAGCTTTCTTT,CASSLGLGEAFF,TRBV11-2,TRBJ1-1,NA,NA
TGCGCCAGCAGCTTGGATGAGAAAGAGACCCAGTACTTC,CASSLDEKETQYF,TRBV5-1,TRBJ2-5,NA,NA
TGTGCAAGTCGCTTAGCGGGACAGGGGCCTAGCAATCAGCCCCAGCATTTT,CASRLAGQGPSNQPQHF,TRBV12-2,TRBJ1-5,NA,few
TGTGCCAGCAGTGAATCTACGGGTTCTGGAAACACCATATATTTT,CASSESTGSGNTIYF,TRBV6-1,TRBJ1-3,NA,NA
TGTGCCAGCGTGGGACTACCGACGGAGACCCAGTACTTC,CASVGLPTETQYF,TRBV2,TRBJ2-5,TRBD2,once
TGTGCCAGCAGCTTAGATGGGGGAGGCTCCTATAATTCACCCCTCCACTTT,CASSLDGGGSYNSPLHF,TRBV7-2,TRBJ1-6,NA,NA
TGTGCCAGCTCTCGACAGCTGGCGGGAGGTTCCGGCGGGGAGCTGTTTTTT,CASSRQLAGGSGGELFF,TRBV18,TRBJ2-2,TRBD2,NA
TGTGCCTGGAGTGTAGGGACAGGGGGCACCGGGGAGCTGTTTTTT,CAWSVGTGGTGELFF,TRBV30,TRBJ2-2,TRBD1,once
TGTGCCAGCAGCTTTGGGGCGATGAACACTGAAGCTTTCTTT,CASSFGAMNTEAFF,TRBV7-9,TRBJ1-1,NA,NA
TGTGCCAGCAGTCCCGGGACTAGCCTTTCCTACAATGAGCAGTTCTTC,CASSPGTSLSYNEQFF,TRBV11-2,TRBJ2-1,TRBD2,NA
TGTGCCTCCGAAGGGGACAGGGTCAGTACCGGGGAGCTGTTTTTT,CASEGDRVSTGELFF,TRBV10-3,TRBJ2-2,TRBD1,NA
TGTGCCAGCAGCTTGTCAGGGTTTGCAACGAACACCGGGGAGCTGTTTTTT,CASSLSGFATNTGELFF,TRBV5-6,TRBJ2-2,NA,NA
TGTGCCAGCAGAGGCGGAGGGCTTTACGAGCAGTACTTC,CASRGGGLYEQYF,TRBV6-6,TRBJ2-7,NA,once
TGTGCCTGGAGTGTATTAGCGTCACTTGGCCCGAAAAATAATTCACCCCTCCACTTT,CAWSVLASLGPKNNSPLHF,TRBV30,TRBJ1-6,NA,NA
TGTGCCAGCAGCTTAAAGGTTGAAGCTTTCTTT,CASSLKVEAFF,TRBV5-6,TRBJ1-1,NA,NA
TGTGCCAGCAGCTTCCGGGACTCCAATGAGCAGTTCTTC,CASSFRDSNEQFF,TRBV7-2,TRBJ2-1,NA,many
TGTGCCAGCAGCGCGGCCTCCCAGATGAACACTGAAGCTTTCTTT,CASSAASQMNTEAFF,TRBV9,TRBJ1-1,NA,NA
TGTGCCAGCAGTACCCAGGCGGGGGGGCCCTATGAGCAGTTCTTC,CASSTQAGGPYEQFF,TRBV6-1,TRBJ2-1,TRBD2,few
TGTGCCAGCAGCCAACTAGCGGGGGGCCCTAGCACAGATACGCAGTATTTT,CASSQLAGGPSTDTQYF,TRBV14,TRBJ2-3,TRBD2,NA
TGCGCCAGCAGGGAAGCGGTGAACACCGGGGAGCTGTTTTTT,CASREAVNTGELFF,TRBV5-1,TRBJ2-2,NA,NA
TGTGCCAGCAGTTCACGGTTCTCACCCCTCCACTTT,CASSSRFSPLHF,TRBV27,TRBJ1-6,NA,many
TGTGCCAGCAGCCCAGGGGGGGCCTGGGGCTACACCTTC,CASSPGGAWGYTF,TRBV5-6,TRBJ1-2,TRBD1,NA
TGTGCCAGCAGCTGGGGGAACACCCGTAATGAAAAACTGTTTTTT,CASSWGNTRNEKLFF,TRBV7-8,TRBJ1-4,NA,few
TGTGCCAGCAGTTCCTCGGGGGAAGCAACCTACGAGCAGTACTTC,CASSSSGEATYEQYF,TRBV6-6,TRBJ2-7,NA,once
TGTGCCAGCTCACCTTACTCGGGCGAGCAGTACTTC,CASSPYSGEQYF,TRBV18,TRBJ2-7,NA,NA
TGTGCCAGCAGCTTCCAGCGCCTCCGCTCCTACGAGCAGTACTTC,CASSFQRLRSYEQYF,TRBV7-8,TRBJ2-7,NA,NA
TGTGCCAGCAGCAACCCGGGACTGACGTACGAGCAGTACTTC,CASSNPGLTYEQYF,TRBV11-2,TRBJ2-7,NA,NA